These 10 T cell receptor beta chains were sequenced from one sample in a study of T-cell memory formation after mild COVID-19. TCRdb reanalysed the 5' RACE reads using MiXCR and keeps one entry per CDR3 protein. The table has 350,000 to 450,000 distinct CDR3 sequences, 25% to 30% seen once. Sequenced: PBMCs or a T cell subset sorted from them (not recorded which). These receptors all come from an adult woman who had mild COVID-19 (a few samples of this study predate the infection). Cell type and time point are not known.

The rearrangement joins TRBV6-1 to TRBJ2-7, with 7 bases identical to TRBD2. Germline V gene data show CDR1 as MNHNS and CDR2 as SASEGT. The CDR3 totals 19 residues. Germline trimming cut 6 bases from V and 3 bases from J; bases unmatched to any gene: 23. CDR3 in DNA: TGTGCCAGCAGATCTCTCGGGTGGCGGGAGTCCGACTCGGGCTACGAGCAGTACTTC. Residues: CASRSLGWRESDSGYEQYF.

V and J are TRBV28 and TRBJ1-6; the match to TRBD1 covers 7 bases. Germline loops: CDR1 MDHEN, CDR2 SYDVKM. The CDR3 spans 15 residues. With 5 bases clipped from V and 5 bases from J, the junction kept 6 bases outside the gene matches. For the CDR3, the DNA is TGTGCCAGCAGTATGGGACAGCGAAATAATTCACCCCTCCACTTT. Protein product: CASSMGQRNNSPLHF.

The chain joins TRBV25-1 to TRBJ2-7, with D hard to call. Germline CDR1 is MGHDK and CDR2 is SYGVNS. V lost 0 bases to trimming and J lost 3 bases, with 6 bases between them. CDR3 size: 13 residues. CDR3 DNA sequence: TGTGCCAGCAGTGAATACGTCGACTACGAGCAGTACTTC. Residues: CASSEYVDYEQYF.

V usage is TRBV5-1 and J usage is TRBJ1-6; D remains ambiguous. The CDR3 is 15 residues long. Germline lookup yields CDR1 SGHRS and CDR2 YFSETQ. Trimming cost V 0 bases and J 11 bases, with 15 bases left between them. The CDR3 DNA follows: TGCGCCAGCAGCTTGGGAGGACCCGCCGAGACACCCCTCCACTTT. Translation gives CASSLGGPAETPLHF.

This clonotype appeared a few times. This chain joins TRBV9 and TRBJ2-1; unclear D gene. The V end lost 5 bases, the J end lost 6 bases, and 15 bases lay between the germline ends. The CDR3 sequence is 14 residues long. From germline, CDR1 is SGDLS and CDR2 YYNGEE. The CDR3 coding sequence is TGTGCCAGCAGTCCAGGCGGATGGACCAATGAGCAGTTCTTC. Its protein is CASSPGGWTNEQFF.

This clonotype was seen a handful of times. V usage is TRBV4-3 and J usage is TRBJ1-5; tentatively, D is TRBD1 (5 bases). V gave up 4 bases and J gave up 4 bases, with 14 bases separating them. Germline CDR1 LGHNA, CDR2 YSLEER. The CDR3 length is 15 residues. The CDR3 spells CASSRDYSRNQPQHF. The CDR3 region has the DNA TGCGCCAGCAGCCGGGACTACTCGAGGAATCAGCCCCAGCATTTT.

This clonotype appeared a few times. The V gene is TRBV15, the J gene TRBJ2-3, with TRBD2 identical over 10 bases. After removal of 1 base from V and 2 bases from J, the junction contained 3 bases not matched to a gene. The CDR3 has 16 amino acids. Germline V CDR1 and CDR2: LNHNV, YYDKDF (reference sequence). The CDR3 sequence: CATSRGLAGDTDTQYF. As DNA, the CDR3 is TGTGCCACCAGCAGAGGCCTAGCGGGGGACACAGATACGCAGTATTTT.

The CDR3 is CASSHGRPSTYNEQFF. CDR3 DNA sequence: TGTGCCAGCAGCCACGGGAGACCAAGCACCTACAATGAGCAGTTCTTC. The gene calls are TRBV3-1 and TRBJ2-1; maybe TRBD2 (6 bases). The germline V gene has CDR1 LGHDT and CDR2 YNNKEL (reference sequence). The V end was cut by 3 bases, the J end by 2 bases, with 14 bases between. The CDR3 length is 16 residues.

In this sample, this clonotype turned up a few times. The V and J genes are TRBV7-3 and TRBJ2-3; 10 bases map to TRBD1. The ends lost 5 bases at V and 4 bases at J; junction bases unmatched: 6. There are 15 residues in the CDR3. CDR1 is SGHTA and CDR2 is FQGTGA in the germline V gene. CDR3 region: CASSARDRGSDTQYF. The DNA of the CDR3 is TGTGCCAGCAGCGCCCGGGACAGGGGCTCAGATACGCAGTATTTT. The full variable domain, completed using reference TRBV7-3 and TRBJ2-3, is GAGVSQTPSNKVTEKGKYVELRCDPISGHTALYWYRQSLGQGPEFLIYFQGTGAADDSGLPNDRFFAVRPEGSVSTLKIQRTERGDSAVYLCASSARDRGSDTQYFGPGTRLTVL.

The rearrangement joins TRBV5-1 to TRBJ2-7; D perhaps matches TRBD1 (6 bases). The V end was cut by 4 bases, the J end by 2 bases, with 13 bases between. This CDR3 region has 14 residues. Germline lookup yields CDR1 SGHRS and CDR2 YFSETQ. The CDR3 DNA is TGCGCCAGCAGCAGAGGACAGACCGCCTACGAGCAGTACTTC. Translation gives CASSRGQTAYEQYF.